This TCR beta chain is drawn from a study of blood T cell repertoires in COVID-19. Background on the study: Italy, Spain and the United States were the sources of the convalescent and acute COVID-19 samples. Sample material is recorded as cDNA or gDNA derived from T cells, B-cell-depleted T cells, or PBMCs.

CDR1 and CDR2 (germline): KGHSH, LQKENI. The CDR3 runs to 15 residues. V was trimmed by 5 bases and J by 4 bases, leaving 17 bases between them. Data came from immunoSEQ multiplex PCR; TCRdb stores just in-frame clones and leaves some out. In the table there are tens of thousands of clones, approximately 88% of which are singletons. The rearrangement uses TRBV18 and TRBJ1-2, with TRBD1 as a possible D gene (6 bases). The source of this sequence is a woman in her seventies with acute or convalescent COVID-19. Sequencing used peripheral blood. CDR3 sequence reads: CASSSSTGLFYGYTF. CDR3 DNA sequence: TGTGCCAGCTCATCGTCGACAGGCTTATTCTATGGCTACACCTTC.